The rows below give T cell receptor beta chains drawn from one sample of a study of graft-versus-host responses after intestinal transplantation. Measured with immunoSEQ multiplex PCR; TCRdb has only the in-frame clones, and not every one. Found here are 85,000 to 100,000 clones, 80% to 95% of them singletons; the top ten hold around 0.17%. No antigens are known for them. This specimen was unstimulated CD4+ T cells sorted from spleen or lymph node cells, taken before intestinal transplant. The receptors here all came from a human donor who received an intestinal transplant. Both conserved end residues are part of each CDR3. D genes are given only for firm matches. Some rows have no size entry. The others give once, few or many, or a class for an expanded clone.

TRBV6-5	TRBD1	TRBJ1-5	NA	CASSKQGAQPQHF	TGTGCCAGCAGTAAACAGGGGGCCCAGCCCCAGCATTTT
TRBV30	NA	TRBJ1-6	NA	CAWSVRQGGSPLHF	TGTGCCTGGAGTGTACGGCAGGGTGGTTCACCCCTCCACTTT
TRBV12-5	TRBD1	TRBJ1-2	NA	CASGLLAPDRPYGYTF	TGTGCTAGTGGTTTGCTCGCCCCGGACAGGCCATATGGCTACACCTTC
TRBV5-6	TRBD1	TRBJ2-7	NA	CASGRRTGSYEQYF	TGTGCCAGCGGACGGAGGACAGGGTCCTACGAGCAGTACTTC
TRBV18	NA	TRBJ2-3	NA	CASSPLGLARDTQYF	TGTGCCAGCTCACCACTAGGCCTAGCGAGAGATACGCAGTATTTT
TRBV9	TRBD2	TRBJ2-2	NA	CASSPRLAGGAGELFF	TGTGCCAGCAGCCCACGGCTAGCGGGGGGCGCCGGGGAGCTGTTTTTT
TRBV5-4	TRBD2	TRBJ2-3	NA	CASSSYSGGSTDTQYF	TGTGCCAGCAGCTCTTATAGCGGGGGGAGCACAGATACGCAGTATTTT
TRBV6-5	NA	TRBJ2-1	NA	CASSYSVAVTYNEQFF	TGTGCCAGCAGTTACTCGGTAGCGGTAACCTACAATGAGCAGTTCTTC
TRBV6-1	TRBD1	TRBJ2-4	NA	CASSEADRGRPNQYF	TGTGCCAGCAGTGAAGCAGACAGGGGGCGTCCAAATCAGTACTTC
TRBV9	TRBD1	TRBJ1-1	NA	CASSVDGQGNTEAFF	TGTGCCAGCAGCGTAGACGGACAGGGAAACACTGAAGCTTTCTTT
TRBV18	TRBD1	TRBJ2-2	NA	CASSPPHRGANTGELFF	TGTGCCAGCTCACCACCGCACAGGGGCGCGAACACCGGGGAGCTGTTTTTT
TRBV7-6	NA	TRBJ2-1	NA	CASSWTGSSYNEQFF	TGTGCCAGCAGCTGGACGGGAAGCTCCTACAATGAGCAGTTCTTC
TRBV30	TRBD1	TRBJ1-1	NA	CAWSLTGVAFF	TGTGCCTGGAGCCTTACAGGGGTAGCTTTCTTT
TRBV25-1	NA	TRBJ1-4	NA	CASSELRGTMEKLFF	TGTGCCAGCAGTGAATTGAGGGGGACAATGGAAAAACTGTTTTTT
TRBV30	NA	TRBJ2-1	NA	CAWSKESYNEQFF	TGTGCCTGGAGCAAGGAGAGCTACAATGAGCAGTTCTTC
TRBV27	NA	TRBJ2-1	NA	CASSPRRADEQFF	TGTGCCAGCAGTCCACGCAGGGCTGATGAGCAGTTCTTC
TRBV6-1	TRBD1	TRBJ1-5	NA	CASSETGGSQPQHF	TGTGCCAGCAGTGAGACAGGGGGCAGCCAGCCCCAGCATTTT
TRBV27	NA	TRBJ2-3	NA	CASISAGTDTQYF	TGTGCCAGCATTAGCGCAGGCACAGATACGCAGTATTTT
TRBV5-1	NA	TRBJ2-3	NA	CASSPSDPPFTDTQYF	TGCGCCAGCAGCCCTAGTGATCCGCCATTCACAGATACGCAGTATTTT
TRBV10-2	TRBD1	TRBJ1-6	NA	CASSYLGLTGANNSPLHF	TGCGCCAGCAGTTATTTGGGCTTGACAGGGGCAAATAATTCACCCCTCCACTTT
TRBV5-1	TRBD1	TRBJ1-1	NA	CASSPLRQGALGTEAFF	TGCGCCAGCAGCCCTCTTAGACAGGGGGCTCTTGGGACTGAAGCTTTCTTT
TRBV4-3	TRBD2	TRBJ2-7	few	CASSQDLLAGPYEQYF	TGCGCCAGCAGCCAAGATCTACTAGCGGGACCCTACGAGCAGTACTTC
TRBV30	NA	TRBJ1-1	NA	CACRRGFGAFF	TGTGCCTGCCGACGGGGTTTCGGAGCTTTCTTT
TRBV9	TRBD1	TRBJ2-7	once	CASSVSSGQPNEQYF	TGTGCCAGCAGCGTATCTTCGGGACAGCCTAACGAGCAGTACTTC
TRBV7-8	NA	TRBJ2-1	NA	CASSPPPLYNEQFF	TGTGCCAGCAGCCCCCCACCCCTATACAATGAGCAGTTCTTC
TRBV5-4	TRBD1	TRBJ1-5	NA	CASSFGGGGPDQPQHF	TGTGCCAGCAGCTTCGGAGGAGGGGGCCCAGATCAGCCCCAGCATTTT
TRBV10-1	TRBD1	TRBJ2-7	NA	CASSGGQGRGYEQYF	TGCGCCAGCAGTGGGGGACAGGGACGGGGCTACGAGCAGTACTTC
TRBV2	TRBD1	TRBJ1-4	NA	CASNNRDRGEKLFF	TGTGCCAGCAATAACCGGGACAGGGGCGAAAAACTGTTTTTT
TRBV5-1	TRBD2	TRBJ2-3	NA	CASFGTSGGSSTDTQYF	TGCGCCAGCTTCGGGACTAGCGGGGGGTCTAGCACAGATACGCAGTATTTT
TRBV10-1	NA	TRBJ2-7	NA	CASSDHRNIPYEQYF	TGCGCCAGCAGTGACCACAGGAACATACCCTACGAGCAGTACTTC
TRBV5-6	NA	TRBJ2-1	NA	CASSRRPGNEQFF	TGTGCCAGCAGCCGCAGACCGGGCAATGAGCAGTTCTTC
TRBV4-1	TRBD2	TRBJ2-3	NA	CASSMGLVADTQYF	TGCGCCAGCAGCATGGGACTAGTCGCAGATACGCAGTATTTT
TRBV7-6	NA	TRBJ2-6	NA	CASSFHSEEAGANVLTF	TGTGCCAGCAGCTTTCATTCGGAGGAAGCTGGGGCCAACGTCCTGACTTTC
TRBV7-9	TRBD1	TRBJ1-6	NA	CASSLGDRVDSPLHF	TGTGCCAGCAGCTTAGGGGACAGGGTGGATTCACCCCTCCACTTT
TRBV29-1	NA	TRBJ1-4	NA	CSVEVQGEKLFF	TGCAGCGTTGAAGTACAGGGTGAAAAACTGTTTTTT
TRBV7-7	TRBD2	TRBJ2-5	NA	CASSLALAGGETQYF	TGTGCCAGCAGCTTAGCTCTAGCGGGAGGGGAGACCCAGTACTTC
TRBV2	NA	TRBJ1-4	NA	CASRPGQSHEKLFF	TGTGCCAGCAGACCGGGACAAAGTCATGAAAAACTGTTTTTT
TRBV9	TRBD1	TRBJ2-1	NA	CASSVAPQGNEQFF	TGTGCCAGCAGCGTAGCCCCACAGGGGAATGAGCAGTTCTTC
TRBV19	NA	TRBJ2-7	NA	CASSIKGQGSYEQYF	TGTGCCAGTAGCATCAAAGGGCAGGGGTCCTACGAGCAGTACTTC
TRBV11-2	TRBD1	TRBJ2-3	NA	CASSLPTGSQYF	TGTGCCAGCAGCCTGCCGACAGGGTCGCAGTATTTT
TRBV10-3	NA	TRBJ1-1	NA	CAISTNPKFLDTVNTEAFF	TGTGCCATCAGTACCAACCCCAAATTCCTGGACACTGTGAACACTGAAGCTTTCTTT
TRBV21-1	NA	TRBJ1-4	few	CASSANRGNDEKLFF	TGTGCCAGCAGCGCAAACAGGGGGAACGATGAAAAACTGTTTTTT
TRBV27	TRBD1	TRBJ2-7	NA	CASSSRDRGLGSYEQYF	TGTGCCAGCAGTTCCCGGGACAGGGGGCTAGGATCCTACGAGCAGTACTTC
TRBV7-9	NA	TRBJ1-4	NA	CASSLGGTRKEKLFF	TGTGCCAGCAGCTTAGGCGGGACGAGGAAGGAAAAACTGTTTTTT
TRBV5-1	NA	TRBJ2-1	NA	CASSFFTTTENEQFF	TGCGCCAGCAGCTTTTTCACTACGACGGAGAATGAGCAGTTCTTC
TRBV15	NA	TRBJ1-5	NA	CATSTRTVPGSNQPQHF	TGTGCCACCAGCACACGGACAGTCCCAGGGAGCAATCAGCCCCAGCATTTT
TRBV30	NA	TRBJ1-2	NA	CAWLQGYGYTF	TGTGCCTGGTTACAGGGTTATGGCTACACCTTC
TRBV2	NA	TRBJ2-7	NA	CASRKDSSYEQYF	TGTGCCAGCAGGAAGGACAGTAGCTACGAGCAGTACTTC
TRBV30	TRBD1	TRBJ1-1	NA	CAWSTGVNTEAFF	TGTGCCTGGAGTACAGGGGTGAACACTGAAGCTTTCTTT